Presented here are 24 T cell receptor beta chains from one specimen sequenced in a study of cytomegalovirus exposure and HLA in healthy donors. The PCR made use of 60 Vbeta and 13 Jbeta primers. Only in-frame clones appear in the TCRdb table, and some are missing; sequencing was by immunoSEQ multiplex PCR. The top ten hold less than 9% of the sample, which has about 100,000 clones, about 75% seen once. The source material was PBMCs. The source is a man in his forties in good health and CMV-seropositive.

The chain carries TRBV19 and TRBJ1-5; D ambiguous. The V and J ends lost 6 bases and 1 base respectively, with 13 bases between them. Per the germline V gene, CDR1 is LNHDA and CDR2 is SQIVND (reference sequence). The CDR3 has 15 residues. CDR3 in amino acids: CASRTSARSNQPQHF. The CDR3, as DNA: TGTGCCAGTAGGACCTCGGCGAGGAGCAATCAGCCCCAGCATTTT.

This clone was recorded a few times. The rearrangement joins TRBV6-4 to TRBJ2-5, with TRBD2 as a possible D gene (6 bases). The CDR3 is 15 amino acids. The V end lost 0 bases, the J end lost 12 bases, and 20 bases lay between the germline ends. The germline CDR1 and CDR2 sequences are MRHNA and SNTAGT. The CDR3 here is CASSDSMSGTRLEYF. CDR3 sequence (DNA): TGTGCCAGCAGTGACTCGATGTCCGGGACTCGGCTTGAGTACTTC.

The chain has TRBV7-6 and TRBJ2-1; TRBD1 aligns across 8 bases. J was trimmed by 7 bases and V by 1 base; bases with no gene match: 6. There are 15 residues in the CDR3. CDR1 and CDR2 (germline): SGHVS, FNYEAQ. CDR3 DNA: TGTGCCAGCAGCTTAGGCAGGGGGCGCTGGAATGAGCAGTTCTTC. The encoded protein is CASSLGRGRWNEQFF.

The rearrangement joins TRBV5-4 to TRBJ2-7; 7 bases match TRBD1. CDR1 is SGHNT and CDR2 is YYREEE in the germline V gene (reference sequence). J was trimmed by 6 bases and V by 2 bases; bases with no gene match: 5. The CDR3 totals 13 residues. This CDR3 reads CASSFKQGFEQYF. The CDR3 DNA reads TGTGCCAGCAGCTTCAAACAGGGGTTCGAGCAGTACTTC.

The chain joins TRBV2 to TRBJ2-1, with unresolved D. The germline V and J ends were trimmed by 2 bases and 7 bases, with 3 bases remaining between them. From germline, CDR1 is SNHLY and CDR2 FYNNEI. The CDR3 loop spans 11 amino acids. The CDR3 loop reads CASSERNEQFF. The CDR3 DNA follows: TGTGCCAGCAGTGAACGGAATGAGCAGTTCTTC.

The chain recombines TRBV2 with TRBJ1-1; TRBD1 is a possible D gene (5 bases). The CDR3 is 10 residues long. Germline CDR1 SNHLY, CDR2 FYNNEI. Trimming stripped 8 bases from V and 10 bases from J, with 11 bases between. CDR3 sequence: CASGALGAFF. For the CDR3, the DNA is TGTGCCAGCGGGGCCCTTGGAGCTTTCTTT.

The chain carries TRBV7-6 and TRBJ2-5, with 7 positions matching TRBD1. CDR3 size: 16 residues. V dropped 5 bases and J dropped 9; count of bases not matched to a gene: 18. In germline, CDR1 is SGHVS, CDR2 FNYEAQ. This CDR3 reads CASSPGRTRGPDAQYF. CDR3 sequence (DNA): TGTGCCAGCAGCCCAGGACGGACAAGGGGGCCTGATGCCCAGTACTTC.

The rearrangement uses TRBV6-1 and TRBJ2-6, with D tentatively TRBD1 (5 bases). CDR1 MNHNS and CDR2 SASEGT come from the germline V gene. With 0 bases removed from V and 4 bases from J, the gap between germline ends came to 7 bases. This CDR3 region has 15 residues. The CDR3 DNA sequence: TGTGCCAGCAGTGAAGCGGGGCCCGGGGCCAACGTCCTGACTTTC. It specifies CASSEAGPGANVLTF.

V usage is TRBV7-8 and J usage is TRBJ1-1, with 7 bases that match TRBD1. CDR1 and CDR2 from the germline V gene are SGHVS and FQNEAQ. The J segment lost 0 bases and the V segment lost 3 bases, leaving 7 bases of the junction unmatched. This CDR3 has 16 amino acids. CDR3 protein: CASSFGTAVMNTEAFF. Written as DNA, the CDR3 is TGTGCCAGCAGCTTCGGGACAGCTGTTATGAACACTGAAGCTTTCTTT. The entire variable domain, with the rest obtained from reference TRBV7-8 and TRBJ1-1, is as follows: GAGVSQSPRYKVAKRGQDVALRCDPISGHVSLFWYQQALGQGPEFLTYFQNEAQLDKSGLPSDRFFAERPEGSVSTLKIQRTQQEDSAVYLCASSFGTAVMNTEAFFGQGTRLTVV.

This clone appeared once. This chain uses TRBV2 with TRBJ2-7, with 9 bases fitting TRBD2. With V trimmed by 6 bases and J by 9 bases, 15 bases remained unmatched. The germline CDR1 and CDR2 sequences are SNHLY and FYNNEI. The CDR3 is 15 amino acids. CDR3 residues: CASSPGQRGAPGQYF. CDR3 bases: TGTGCCAGCAGCCCGGGCCAGCGGGGGGCCCCCGGGCAGTACTTC.

The chain recombines TRBV5-4 with TRBJ2-2, with D possibly being TRBD1 (6 bases). The germline CDR1 and CDR2 sequences are SGHNT and YYREEE (reference sequence). V lost 3 bases and J lost 4, with 13 bases in between. The CDR3 runs to 15 residues. Here the CDR3 reads CASSSTTGSTGELFF. The CDR3 region has the DNA TGTGCCAGCAGCTCTACCACAGGGAGCACCGGGGAGCTGTTTTTT.

The chain is built from TRBV15 and TRBJ2-5, with D maybe TRBD2 (5 bases). This CDR3 contains 15 residues. Trimming shortened V by 0 bases and J by 2 bases, and 10 bases separated the two germline ends. The germline V gene encodes CDR1 LNHNV and CDR2 YYDKDF (reference sequence). The CDR3 DNA follows: TGTGCCACCAGCAGAGAACCTCGGGATCAAGAGACCCAGTACTTC. This codes for CATSREPRDQETQYF.

In DNA form, the CDR3 reads TGCAGCGTCCTGGAGACAGGCAGTGAAAAACTGTTTTTT. The encoded protein is CSVLETGSEKLFF. The genes are TRBV29-1 and TRBJ1-4; TRBD1 might be the D (6 bases). This CDR3 has 13 amino acids. Per the germline V gene, CDR1 is SQVTM and CDR2 is ANQGSEA. Trimming removed 6 bases at V and 7 bases at J, with 15 bases between.

The V gene is TRBV4-1, the J gene TRBJ1-6, with 7 bases lining up with TRBD1. Germline values: CDR1 MGHRA, CDR2 YSYEKL. CDR3 length equals 14 residues. V shed 4 bases, J shed 5 bases, and the junction held 2 bases outside the gene matches. The CDR3 here is CASSRGQNNSPLHF. DNA for the CDR3: TGCGCCAGCAGCCGGGGACAGAATAATTCACCCCTCCACTTT.

This sequence joins TRBV27 and TRBJ1-4, with D hard to call. Trimming cost V 2 bases and J 0 bases, with 7 bases left between them. This CDR3 region has 15 residues. Germline CDR1 MNHEY, CDR2 SMNVEV (reference sequence). CDR3 bases: TGTGCCAGCAGTTTAGGCAGTGCAACTAATGAAAAACTGTTTTTT. It encodes CASSLGSATNEKLFF. Together with reference TRBV27 and TRBJ1-4, the CDR3 gives the full variable domain: EAQVTQNPRYLITVTGKKLTVTCSQNMNHEYMSWYRQDPGLGLRQIYYSMNVEVTDKGDVPEGYKVSRKEKRNFPLILESPSPNQTSLYFCASSLGSATNEKLFFGSGTQLSVL.

V is TRBV19 and J is TRBJ1-1; no clear D gene. Between the trimmed V and J ends, which lost 3 bases and 0 bases, there was a span of 11 bases. This CDR3 is 15 amino acids long. Germline CDR1 is LNHDA and CDR2 is SQIVND (reference sequence). The CDR3, as DNA: TGTGCCAGTAGTATCGCCGCAACTATGAACACTGAAGCTTTCTTT. Protein product: CASSIAATMNTEAFF.

The chain recombines TRBV4-1 with TRBJ2-7; 7 bases fit TRBD2. Germline V gives CDR1 MGHRA, CDR2 YSYEKL. With 0 bases clipped from V and 7 bases from J, the junction kept 6 bases outside the gene matches. CDR3 length: 14 residues. The CDR3 region is CASSQEGGVWEQYF. The CDR3 DNA is TGCGCCAGCAGCCAAGAGGGAGGGGTCTGGGAGCAGTACTTC.

This clone turned up a few times. This chain uses TRBV12-5 with TRBJ2-7; D may be TRBD2 (5 bases). Germline CDR1 LGHNT, CDR2 FRNRAP. The length of the CDR3 is 12 residues. V dropped 5 bases and J dropped 7 bases, with 12 bases sitting between them. The CDR3 bases are TGTGCTAGTGGTCCGCCTTCGGGGGAGCAGTACTTC. Protein sequence: CASGPPSGEQYF.

A remark on this clone: Other DNA sequences in this sample translate to the same CDR3. The rearrangement joins TRBV5-1 to TRBJ1-2, with D unclear. This CDR3 contains 14 residues. Trimming stripped 4 bases from V and 8 bases from J, with 18 bases between. Germline lookup yields CDR1 SGHRS and CDR2 YFSETQ. CDR3 amino acids: CASSAWEEGRGYTF. The CDR3 bases are TGCGCCAGCAGCGCTTGGGAGGAGGGAAGGGGCTACACCTTC.

This rearrangement joins TRBV7-2 to TRBJ2-7; 9 bases line up with TRBD1. The CDR3 consists of 16 residues. Trimming took 5 bases from V and 5 from J; bases not matched to a gene: 13. The germline CDR1 and CDR2 sequences are SGHTA and FQGNSA. The CDR3 nucleotides are TGTGCCAGCAGCGTGACCCGGGACAGGGCGCTGCACGAGCAGTACTTC. Encoded protein: CASSVTRDRALHEQYF.

J is TRBJ2-5 and V is TRBV5-1; D is unresolved. Germline V gives CDR1 SGHRS, CDR2 YFSETQ. The V gene lost 6 bases and the J gene lost 5 bases, with 20 bases spanning the gap. The CDR3 totals 15 residues. CDR3 coding DNA: TGCGCCAGCACCCCCCAAGGAGCGACCGCGGAGACCCAGTACTTC. This codes for CASTPQGATAETQYF.

The CDR3 here is CASSSDLTDTPSYEQYF. The CDR3 region has the DNA TGTGCCAGCAGCAGCGACTTGACAGACACCCCCTCCTACGAGCAGTACTTC. This sequence joins TRBV5-4 and TRBJ2-7; perhaps TRBD1 as D (5 bases). Germline CDR1 reads SGHNT; CDR2 reads YYREEE (reference sequence). This CDR3 has 17 residues. Trimming removed 4 bases from V and 0 bases from J, with 20 bases in between.

This CDR3 reads CAISEEITGELFF. In DNA form, the CDR3 reads TGTGCCATCAGTGAGGAGATAACCGGGGAGCTGTTTTTT. The V call is TRBV10-3, the J call TRBJ2-2; no clear D gene. Trimming took off 2 bases at V and 5 bases at J, with 6 bases between the two ends. The length of the CDR3 is 13 residues. Germline V gene lookup returns CDR1 ENHRY and CDR2 SYGVKD.

This chain joins TRBV5-1 and TRBJ1-1; TRBD1 agrees at 9 bases. After removal of 4 bases from V and 4 bases from J, the junction contained 8 bases not matched to a gene. Germline V CDR1 and CDR2: SGHRS, YFSETQ. The CDR3 loop spans 15 amino acids. The CDR3, as DNA: TGCGCCAGCAGCCCCGGTAGGGACAGGGCCACTGAAGCTTTCTTT. It encodes CASSPGRDRATEAFF. Variable domain in full (rest from reference TRBV5-1 and TRBJ1-1): KAGVTQTPRYLIKTRGQQVTLSCSPISGHRSVSWYQQTPGQGLQFLFEYFSETQRNKGNFPGRFSGRQFSNSRSEMNVSTLELGDSALYLCASSPGRDRATEAFFGQGTRLTVV.